The TCR beta chain under discussion was sequenced for a study of T cell repertoires in cytomegalovirus infection (dated by TCRdb to between 2018 and 2021). Describing the broader study: Alongside well-studied HLA-B-restricted epitopes, the peptide stimulations were aimed at recently identified HLA-C-restricted CMV epitopes, whose presentation resists viral immunomodulation. The HLA type of each donor mattered for the analysis, because public TCR beta signatures pointed to carriage of CMV infection along with the matching HLA type. What the authors observed across the whole study: In both this cohort and an independent approximately 350-donor cohort, the cumulative frequency of public TCR beta family members distinguished carriers of CMV infection plus the relevant HLA type. The ex vivo response was dominated by HLA-C-restricted CMV-specific TCR beta clonotypes, and the single most frequent clonotype in two of eight donors was supplied by these HLA-C-restricted clonotypes.

The sample holds many counts of this clonotype. Which antigen it targets is not known. Nothing much larger sits one base from this clone, and base qualities are not available. The meaning of the sample's treatment or condition label: in vitro stimulation with specific CMV peptide epitopes to enrich CMV-specific T cells. Data came from an Illumina HiSeq 1500. Using fastp at Q25 and MiXCR, TCRdb reprocessed the public reads and kept productive beta chains. Each CDR3 protein gets just one entry, which takes the most common genes and DNA from the rows behind it. For this sample there are 380,000 or so distinct CDR3 sequences; about a third appear just once. The leading ten clones occupy roughly 13% of the sample. The CDR3 runs 13 residues from the cysteine to the phenylalanine. The read is trimmed to its CDR3 DNA, 39 bases read in frame from base 1. Sequences DFQATT (CDR1) and SNEGSKA (CDR2) are obtained from the germline V gene (reference sequence). V is pared back by 2 bases and J by 1 base, with 8 bases lying between the germline termini.

The source was cultured PBMCs, collected from culture after CMV antigen stimulation. This TCR was recovered from a human donor in good health (CMV status not recorded). Some clones in this sample may be carry-over from other donors' samples. The V and J genes are TRBV20-1 and TRBJ1-1; the D segment cannot be called with confidence. The DNA reads as follows: TGCAGTGCTAGAATAGGAACGAACACTGAAGCTTTCTTT. It codes for CSARIGTNTEAFF.